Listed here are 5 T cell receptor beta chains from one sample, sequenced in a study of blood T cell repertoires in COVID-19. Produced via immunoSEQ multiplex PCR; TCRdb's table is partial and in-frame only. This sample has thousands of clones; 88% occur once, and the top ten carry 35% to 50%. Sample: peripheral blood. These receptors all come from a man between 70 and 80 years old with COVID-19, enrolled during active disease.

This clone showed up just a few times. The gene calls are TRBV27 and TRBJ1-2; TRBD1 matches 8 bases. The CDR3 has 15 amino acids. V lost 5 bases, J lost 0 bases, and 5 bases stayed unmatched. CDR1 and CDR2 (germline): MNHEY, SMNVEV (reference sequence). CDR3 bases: TGTGCCAGCAGTCCCCGGACAGGGACTAACTATGGCTACACCTTC. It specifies CASSPRTGTNYGYTF.

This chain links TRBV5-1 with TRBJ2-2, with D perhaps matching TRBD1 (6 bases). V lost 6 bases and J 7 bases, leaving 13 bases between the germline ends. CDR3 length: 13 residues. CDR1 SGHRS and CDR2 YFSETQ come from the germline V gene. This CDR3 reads CASNPTGFGELFF. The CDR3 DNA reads TGCGCCAGCAACCCCACAGGGTTCGGGGAGCTGTTTTTT. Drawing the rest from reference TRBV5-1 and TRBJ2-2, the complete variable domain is KAGVTQTPRYLIKTRGQQVTLSCSPISGHRSVSWYQQTPGQGLQFLFEYFSETQRNKGNFPGRFSGRQFSNSRSEMNVSTLELGDSALYLCASNPTGFGELFFGEGSRLTVL.

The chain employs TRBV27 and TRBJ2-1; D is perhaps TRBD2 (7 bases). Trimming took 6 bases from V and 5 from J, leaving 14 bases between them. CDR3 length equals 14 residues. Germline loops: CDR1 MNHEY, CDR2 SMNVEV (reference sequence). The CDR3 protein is CASSLGGGNNEQFF. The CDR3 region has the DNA TGTGCCAGCAGCTTAGGCGGGGGCAACAATGAGCAGTTCTTC.

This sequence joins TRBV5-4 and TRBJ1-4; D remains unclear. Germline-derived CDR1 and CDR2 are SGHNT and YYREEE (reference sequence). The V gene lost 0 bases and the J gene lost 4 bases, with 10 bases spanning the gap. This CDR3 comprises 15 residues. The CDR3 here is CASSLDRGINEKLFF. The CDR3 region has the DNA TGTGCCAGCAGCTTGGATCGAGGGATTAATGAAAAACTGTTTTTT.

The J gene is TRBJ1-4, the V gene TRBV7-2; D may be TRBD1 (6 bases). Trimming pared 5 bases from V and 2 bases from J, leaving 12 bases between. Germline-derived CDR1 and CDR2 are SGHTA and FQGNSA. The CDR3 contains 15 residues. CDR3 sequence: CASSIGQRTNEKLFF. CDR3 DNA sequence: TGTGCCAGCAGCATCGGACAGAGGACTAATGAAAAACTGTTTTTT.